Each of the 14 T cell receptor beta chains below was sequenced from the same sample in a study of cytomegalovirus exposure and HLA in healthy donors. PCR was performed using 60 Vbeta and 13 Jbeta primers. The table came from immunoSEQ multiplex PCR; TCRdb's copy has only in-frame clones and leaves some out. The table has about 160,000 clones, approximately 80% seen once. Sequencing was carried out using PBMCs. The origin of the receptors is a young man in good health and CMV-seronegative.

The rearrangement uses TRBV7-9 and TRBJ1-2; 7 bases match TRBD1. V was pared by 2 bases and J by 6 bases, with 3 bases of the junction left unmatched. The CDR3 is 13 amino acids. Germline V gives CDR1 SEHNR, CDR2 FQNEAQ (reference sequence). The CDR3 DNA sequence: TGTGCCAGCAGCTTAAGCCAGGGGGATGGCTACACCTTC. Protein sequence: CASSLSQGDGYTF.

This chain joins TRBV9 and TRBJ2-6, with TRBD2 as a possible D gene (6 bases). Looked up from germline, CDR1 is SGDLS and CDR2 is YYNGEE. The CDR3 extends over 16 amino acids. The germline V and J ends were trimmed by 0 bases and 0 bases, with 7 bases remaining between them. The CDR3 reads CASSVDSGSGANVLTF. The CDR3 nucleotides read TGTGCCAGCAGCGTAGATAGCGGCTCTGGGGCCAACGTCCTGACTTTC.

The rearrangement uses TRBV6-5 and TRBJ2-1; TRBD2 is a possible D gene (7 bases). CDR1 and CDR2 from the germline V gene are MNHEY and SVGAGI. The CDR3 sequence is 15 residues long. Trimming took off 5 bases at V and 7 bases at J, with 18 bases between the two ends. The DNA for the CDR3 is TGTGCCAGCAGTGCTAATTGGGGGGGCGTAAATGAGCAGTTCTTC. Its protein is CASSANWGGVNEQFF.

The chain joins TRBV28 to TRBJ1-4; D is perhaps TRBD1 (6 bases). This CDR3 spans 15 amino acids. V was pared by 6 bases and J by 6 bases, with 17 bases between. The germline V gene encodes CDR1 MDHEN and CDR2 SYDVKM. CDR3 sequence: CASSRLTGDYEKLFF. The CDR3 coding sequence is TGTGCCAGCAGCCGACTGACAGGAGACTATGAAAAACTGTTTTTT.

This chain links TRBV6-1 with TRBJ1-5; D might be TRBD1 (6 bases). The CDR3 runs to 14 residues. Germline V gene sequence: CDR1 MNHNS, CDR2 SASEGT. With 7 bases removed from V and 7 bases from J, the gap between germline ends came to 17 bases. The DNA of the CDR3 is TGTGCCAGCAACTCACCCACAGGGTACCAGCCCCAGCATTTT. Translating it yields CASNSPTGYQPQHF.

The chain couples TRBV28 to TRBJ1-5, with D unresolved. This CDR3 is built from 13 residues. CDR1 and CDR2 (germline): MDHEN, SYDVKM. V lost 3 bases to trimming and J lost 7 bases, with 10 bases between them. The CDR3 loop is CASSLPYRQPQHF. CDR3 nucleotides: TGTGCCAGCAGTTTGCCCTACCGGCAGCCCCAGCATTTT.

With respect to this clone: The same CDR3 arises from other DNA sequences in this sample as well. V usage is TRBV9 and J usage is TRBJ2-1; 7 positions match TRBD2. CDR1 is SGDLS, CDR2 YYNGEE, per germline. The trim removed 4 bases at V and 6 bases at J, leaving 4 bases unmatched. The CDR3 spans 13 residues. CDR3 in amino acids: CASSPSGGNEQFF. The CDR3 DNA reads TGTGCCAGCAGCCCTTCGGGGGGCAATGAGCAGTTCTTC.

The V and J genes are TRBV6-4 and TRBJ2-5; the D is unclear. V gave up 0 bases and J gave up 4 bases, with 6 bases separating them. The CDR3 contains 13 residues. CDR1 and CDR2 (germline): MRHNA, SNTAGT. The DNA for the CDR3 is TGTGCCAGCAGTGACTCGTTTCGAGAGACCCAGTACTTC. This sequence encodes CASSDSFRETQYF.

V and J are TRBV10-3 and TRBJ2-1, with TRBD1 identical over 9 bases. The CDR3 totals 18 residues. V was pared by 1 base and J by 4 bases, with 11 bases of the junction left unmatched. The V gene's germline CDR1 is ENHRY and CDR2 SYGVKD. CDR3 residues: CAISELLRGQGFYNEQFF. The CDR3 DNA follows: TGTGCCATCAGTGAGTTACTCAGGGGACAGGGATTTTACAATGAGCAGTTCTTC.

The chain uses TRBV7-3 and TRBJ2-3; D is unresolved. The V gene's germline CDR1 is SGHTA and CDR2 FQGTGA. The CDR3 has 13 residues. The V end lost 7 bases, the J end lost 3 bases, and 11 bases lay between the germline ends. CDR3 region: CASTLSLTDTQYF. CDR3 bases: TGTGCCAGCACCCTTTCTTTGACAGATACGCAGTATTTT.

The genes are TRBV6-1 and TRBJ1-4, with TRBD1 as a possible D gene (6 bases). From germline, CDR1 is MNHNS and CDR2 SASEGT. Between the trimmed V and J ends, which lost 3 bases and 10 bases, there was a span of 15 bases. This CDR3 has 14 residues. DNA for the CDR3: TGTGCCAGCAGTGAGGTCCGCCGAGGGGGAAAACTGTTTTTT. Amino acids: CASSEVRRGGKLFF.

CDR3 sequence reads: CASSFSNEQFF. CDR3 bases: TGTGCCAGCAGCTTCAGCAATGAGCAGTTCTTC. This rearrangement joins TRBV13 to TRBJ2-1; D is uncertain. The germline V and J ends were trimmed by 3 bases and 6 bases, with 3 bases remaining between them. The germline gives CDR1 PRHDT, CDR2 FYEKMQ (reference sequence). The CDR3 length is 11 residues.

This chain joins TRBV27 and TRBJ2-3; possibly TRBD2 for D (6 bases). The germline V gene has CDR1 MNHEY and CDR2 SMNVEV (reference sequence). Trimming stripped 3 bases from V and 2 bases from J, with 9 bases between. The CDR3 is 14 amino acids. In DNA, the CDR3 is TGTGCCAGCAGTTTGGGACTTCACACAGATACGCAGTATTTT. Its translation is CASSLGLHTDTQYF.

Turning to this clone: Because the CDR3 is missing its conserved closing phenylalanine or tryptophan, this is likely a read error. V and J are TRBV7-2 and TRBJ1-5, with 7 bases fitting TRBD1. Trimming took 1 base from V and 0 from J; bases not matched to a gene: 6. CDR3 length equals 17 residues. Germline V gene data show CDR1 as SGHTA and CDR2 as FQGNSA. The chain's CDR3 is CASSLVGTELSNQPQHL. CDR3 DNA sequence: TGTGCCAGCAGCTTAGTTGGGACAGAACTTAGCAATCAGCCCCAGCATCTT.